This T cell receptor beta chain derives from a study of shared clonotypes between healthy human individuals. About the research overall: Donors were two women and three men aged 18 to 49. CD4 naive and CD4 memory each took three plates per donor, while CD8 naive took two and CD8 memory one. General study points: Against clonotypes common to all four donors, non-shared ones had lower generation probabilities.

Profiled with immunoSEQ multiplex PCR; TCRdb holds only in-frame clones, not every one. The sample records over a million clones, around three quarters being singletons. Trimming removed 5 bases from V and 0 bases from J; junction bases left unmatched: 5. Germline V gives CDR1 SGHRS, CDR2 YFSETQ. The CDR3 runs to 14 residues. Regarding this clone: Its antigen is still unknown.

The source material was memory CD4+ T cells from PBMCs. Subset meaning: CD45RA-negative fraction. This clonotype was sampled from a man younger than 35 in good health. Some clones in this sample may be carry-over from other donors' samples. V is TRBV5-1 and J is TRBJ2-7; TRBD1 aligns across 7 bases. The CDR3 nucleotides are TGCGCCAGCAGTGGACAGGCGAGCTCCTACGAGCAGTACTTC. It specifies CASSGQASSYEQYF.